This TCR beta chain emerged from a study of cytomegalovirus exposure and HLA in healthy donors. PCR involved 60 Vbeta and 13 Jbeta primers. TCRdb keeps only in-frame clones here, not all; method: immunoSEQ multiplex PCR. The sample includes more than 95,000 clones, 64% seen only once; the top ten take 3% to 3.5%. The germline CDR1 and CDR2 sequences are SGHRS and YFSETQ. This CDR3 is built from 13 residues. V was clipped by 4 bases and J by 1 base, with 8 bases between them. Study-wide results and limits: Clonal expansion was found to be greater in HLA-associated TCR beta chains than in equally common others in a later analysis.

Turning to this clone: What it binds is not known.

Sequencing used PBMCs. The source is a man in his fifties or sixties in good health and CMV-seronegative. The chain couples TRBV5-1 to TRBJ1-1; D may be TRBD1 (5 bases). CDR3 DNA: TGCGCCAGCAGCGATCAGGGGAACACTGAAGCTTTCTTT. Translated: CASSDQGNTEAFF.